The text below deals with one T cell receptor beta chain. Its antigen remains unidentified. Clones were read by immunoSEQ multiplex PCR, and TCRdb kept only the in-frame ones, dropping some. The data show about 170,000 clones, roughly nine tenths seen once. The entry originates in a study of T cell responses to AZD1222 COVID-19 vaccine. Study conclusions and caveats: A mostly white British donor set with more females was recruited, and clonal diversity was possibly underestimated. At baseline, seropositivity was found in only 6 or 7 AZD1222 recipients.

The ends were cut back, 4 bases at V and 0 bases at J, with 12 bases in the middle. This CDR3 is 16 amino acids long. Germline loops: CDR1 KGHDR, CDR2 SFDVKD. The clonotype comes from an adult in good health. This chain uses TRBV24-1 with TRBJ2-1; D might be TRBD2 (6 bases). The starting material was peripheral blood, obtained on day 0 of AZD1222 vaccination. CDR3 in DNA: TGTGCCACCAGTGACTCTAGCGCCCGCTCCTACAATGAGCAGTTCTTC. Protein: CATSDSSARSYNEQFF.